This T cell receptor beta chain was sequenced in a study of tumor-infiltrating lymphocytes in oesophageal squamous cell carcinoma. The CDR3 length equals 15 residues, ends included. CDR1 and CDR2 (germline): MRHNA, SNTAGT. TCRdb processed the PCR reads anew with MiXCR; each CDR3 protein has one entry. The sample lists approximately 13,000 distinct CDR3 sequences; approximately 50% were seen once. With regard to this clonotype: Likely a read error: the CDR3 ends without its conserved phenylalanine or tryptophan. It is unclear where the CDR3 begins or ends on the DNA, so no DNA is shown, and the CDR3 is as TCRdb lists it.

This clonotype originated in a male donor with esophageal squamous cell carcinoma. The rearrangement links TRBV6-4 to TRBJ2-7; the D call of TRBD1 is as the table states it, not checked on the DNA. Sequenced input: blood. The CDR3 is CARPRTGNYGYTFGS.